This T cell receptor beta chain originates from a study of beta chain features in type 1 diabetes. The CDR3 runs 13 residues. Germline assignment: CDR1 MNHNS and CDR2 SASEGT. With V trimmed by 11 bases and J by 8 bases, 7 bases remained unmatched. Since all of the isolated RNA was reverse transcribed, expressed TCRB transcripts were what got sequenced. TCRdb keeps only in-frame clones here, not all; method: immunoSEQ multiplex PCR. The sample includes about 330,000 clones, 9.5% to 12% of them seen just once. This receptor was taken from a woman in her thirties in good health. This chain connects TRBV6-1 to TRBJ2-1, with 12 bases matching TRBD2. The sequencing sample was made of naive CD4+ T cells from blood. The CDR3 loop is CAGRLAGDDEQFF. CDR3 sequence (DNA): TGTGCCGGGCGACTAGCGGGAGACGATGAGCAGTTCTTC.